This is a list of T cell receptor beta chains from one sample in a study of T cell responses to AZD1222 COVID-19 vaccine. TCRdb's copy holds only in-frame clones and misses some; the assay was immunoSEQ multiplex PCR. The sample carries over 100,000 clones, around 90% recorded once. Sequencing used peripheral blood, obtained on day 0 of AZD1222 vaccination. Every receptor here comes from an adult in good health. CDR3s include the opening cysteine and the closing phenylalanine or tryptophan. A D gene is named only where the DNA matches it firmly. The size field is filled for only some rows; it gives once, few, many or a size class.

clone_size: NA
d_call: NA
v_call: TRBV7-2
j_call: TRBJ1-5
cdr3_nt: TGTGCCAGCAGCTTAAGACGCAATCAGCCCCAGCATTTT
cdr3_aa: CASSLRRNQPQHF

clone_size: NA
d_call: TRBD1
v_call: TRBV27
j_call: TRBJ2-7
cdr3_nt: TGTGCCAGCAGTTTGGGGACAGGGATTCCCTACGAGCAGTACTTC
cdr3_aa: CASSLGTGIPYEQYF

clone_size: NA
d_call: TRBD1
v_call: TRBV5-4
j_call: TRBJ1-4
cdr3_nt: TGTGCCACTTCCCAAGGAGGGGGCGGTAAGGAAAAACTGTTTTTT
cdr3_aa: CATSQGGGGKEKLFF

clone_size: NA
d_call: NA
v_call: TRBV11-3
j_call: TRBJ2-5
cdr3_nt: TGTGCCAGCAGCTTAGGGAGGGGTCCGGGACAGGAGACCCAGTACTTC
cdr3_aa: CASSLGRGPGQETQYF

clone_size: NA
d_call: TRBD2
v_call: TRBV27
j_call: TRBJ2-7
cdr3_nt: TGTGCCAGCAGTTTATATCTAGCGGGAGTCGAGCAGTACTTC
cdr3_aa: CASSLYLAGVEQYF

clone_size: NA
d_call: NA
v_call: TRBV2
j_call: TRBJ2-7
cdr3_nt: TGTGCCAGCAGTGAACTGGGTCTGCAGGGGGGTTACGAGCAGTACTTC
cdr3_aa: CASSELGLQGGYEQYF

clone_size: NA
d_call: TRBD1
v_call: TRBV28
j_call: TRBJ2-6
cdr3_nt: TGTGCCATCAAACCCCGGGACAGAAGCCAACTTTTAAGCTCTGGGGCCAACGTCCTGACTTTC
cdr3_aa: CAIKPRDRSQLLSSGANVLTF

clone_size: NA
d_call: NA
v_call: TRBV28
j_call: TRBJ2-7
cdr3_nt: TGTGCCAGCAGGCCTTCCGGGACAACCTCCTACGAGCAGTACTTC
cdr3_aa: CASRPSGTTSYEQYF

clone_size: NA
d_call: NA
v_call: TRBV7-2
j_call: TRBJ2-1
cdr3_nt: TGTGCCAGCAGCACCTACCAACACACAGGAGAGCAGTTCTTC
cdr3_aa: CASSTYQHTGEQFF

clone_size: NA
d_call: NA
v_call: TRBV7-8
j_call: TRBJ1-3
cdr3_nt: TGTGCCAGCAGCTCCCGGAGGGGCTGGAGCTCTGGAAACACCATATATTTT
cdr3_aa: CASSSRRGWSSGNTIYF

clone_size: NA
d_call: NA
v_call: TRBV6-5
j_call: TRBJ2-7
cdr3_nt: TGTGCCAGCAGCTACTCAAGCCCGAGCAGATCCTACGAGCAGTACTTC
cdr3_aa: CASSYSSPSRSYEQYF

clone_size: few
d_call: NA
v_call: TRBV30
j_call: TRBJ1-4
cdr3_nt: TGTGCCTGGAGTAGAGGGGGAGATAATGAAAAACTGTTTTTT
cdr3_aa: CAWSRGGDNEKLFF

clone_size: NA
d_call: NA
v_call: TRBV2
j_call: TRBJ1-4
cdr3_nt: TGTGCCAGCGGGCTAGGACGAACCAATGAAAAACTGTTTTTT
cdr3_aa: CASGLGRTNEKLFF

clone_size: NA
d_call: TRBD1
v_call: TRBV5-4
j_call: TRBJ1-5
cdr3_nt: TGTGCCAGCAGCTTGGCCGGGGACAGGGCGGGAGGTCAGCATTTT
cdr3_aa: CASSLAGDRAGGQHF

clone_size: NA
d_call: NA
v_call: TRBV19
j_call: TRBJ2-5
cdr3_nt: TGTGCCAGTAGTTTCGTTGGAGAGGGCCAAGAGACCCAGTACTTC
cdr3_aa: CASSFVGEGQETQYF

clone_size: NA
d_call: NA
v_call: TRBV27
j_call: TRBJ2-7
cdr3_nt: TGTGCCAGCAGTTTAACGGGCGGCTACGAGCAGTACTTC
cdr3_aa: CASSLTGGYEQYF

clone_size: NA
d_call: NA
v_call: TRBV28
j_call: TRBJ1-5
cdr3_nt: TGTGCCAGCAGTTTTACCCGGGGCGTCGGGAGGAATCAGCCCCAGCATTTT
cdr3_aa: CASSFTRGVGRNQPQHF

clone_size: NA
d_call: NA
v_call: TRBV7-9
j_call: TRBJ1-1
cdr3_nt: TGTGCCAGCAGCTTAGTTTCCGTCGGCGTCATGAACACTGAAGCTTTCTTT
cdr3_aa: CASSLVSVGVMNTEAFF

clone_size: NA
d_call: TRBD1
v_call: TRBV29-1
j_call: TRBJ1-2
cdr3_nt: TGCAGCCACACCGGGAGGGACAGGGTAGGCTACACCTTC
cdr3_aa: CSHTGRDRVGYTF

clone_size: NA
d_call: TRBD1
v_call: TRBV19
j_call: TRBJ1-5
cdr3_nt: TGTGCCAGTAGTTCACCGGACAGGGGATATAGCAATCAGCCCCAGCATTTT
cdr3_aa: CASSSPDRGYSNQPQHF

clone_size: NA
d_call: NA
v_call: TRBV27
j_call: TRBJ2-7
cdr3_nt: TGTGCCAGCAGGCCGGGGTGGAACTACGAGCAGTACTTC
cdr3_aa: CASRPGWNYEQYF

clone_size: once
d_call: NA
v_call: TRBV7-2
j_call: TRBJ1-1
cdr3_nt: TGTGCCAGCAGCTTAGCTGGGGTGGACGGCACTGAAGCTTTCTTT
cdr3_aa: CASSLAGVDGTEAFF

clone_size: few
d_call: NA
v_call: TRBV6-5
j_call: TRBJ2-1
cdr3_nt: TGTGCCAGCAGCTCTCAGGCGGCAGCCTTCAGTGAGCAGTTCTTC
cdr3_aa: CASSSQAAAFSEQFF

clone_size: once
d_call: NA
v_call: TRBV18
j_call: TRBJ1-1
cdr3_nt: TGTGCCAGCTCACCAAGGAGTGGCAGGGTGAACACTGAAGCTTTCTTT
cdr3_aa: CASSPRSGRVNTEAFF

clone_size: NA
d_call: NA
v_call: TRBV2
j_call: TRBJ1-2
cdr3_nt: TGTGCCAGCAGCCCCCAGACGGTCGACTATGGCTACACCTTC
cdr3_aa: CASSPQTVDYGYTF